Listed here are 3 T cell receptor beta chains from one sample, sequenced in a study of CD8+ T cells in alopecia areata. RNA extraction and reverse transcription yielded cDNA as sequencing template. Repertoires were generated with immunoSEQ multiplex PCR, while TCRdb's copy carries only in-frame clones and drops some. The profile shows about 100,000 clones, 59% of them singletons. Specimen: CD8+ T cells sorted from blood. The source is a human donor in good health.

V gene TRBV9 combines with J gene TRBJ2-7, with D possibly being TRBD1 (5 bases). The CDR3 consists of 15 residues. Trimming removed 0 bases at V and 2 bases at J, with 12 bases between. Germline-derived CDR1 and CDR2 are SGDLS and YYNGEE. CDR3 DNA: TGTGCCAGCAGCGTAGATTGGGGCGGAGCCTACGAGCAGTACTTC. As protein: CASSVDWGGAYEQYF. Combining the CDR3 with reference TRBV9 and TRBJ2-7 gives the whole variable domain DSGVTQTPKHLITATGQRVTLRCSPRSGDLSVYWYQQSLDQGLQFLIQYYNGEERAKGNILERFSAQQFPDLHSELNLSSLELGDSALYFCASSVDWGGAYEQYFGPGTRLTVT.

The chain has TRBV19 and TRBJ2-7; weak D call: TRBD2 (6 bases). Germline lookup yields CDR1 LNHDA and CDR2 SQIVND (reference sequence). The CDR3 has 12 amino acids. The germline V and J ends were trimmed by 8 bases and 2 bases, with 10 bases remaining between them. The CDR3 DNA sequence: TGTGCCAGTGGGGGGACCCCCTACGAGCAGTACTTC. Protein: CASGGTPYEQYF.

The chain links TRBV28 to TRBJ2-7; 9 bases are a match to TRBD1. CDR3 length: 14 amino acids. CDR1 MDHEN and CDR2 SYDVKM come from the germline V gene. V lost 5 bases to trimming and J lost 4 bases; unmatched junction nucleotides: 6. The chain's CDR3 is CASSTGTGRYEQYF. The CDR3 nucleotides are TGTGCCAGCAGTACGGGGACAGGGCGTTACGAGCAGTACTTC.